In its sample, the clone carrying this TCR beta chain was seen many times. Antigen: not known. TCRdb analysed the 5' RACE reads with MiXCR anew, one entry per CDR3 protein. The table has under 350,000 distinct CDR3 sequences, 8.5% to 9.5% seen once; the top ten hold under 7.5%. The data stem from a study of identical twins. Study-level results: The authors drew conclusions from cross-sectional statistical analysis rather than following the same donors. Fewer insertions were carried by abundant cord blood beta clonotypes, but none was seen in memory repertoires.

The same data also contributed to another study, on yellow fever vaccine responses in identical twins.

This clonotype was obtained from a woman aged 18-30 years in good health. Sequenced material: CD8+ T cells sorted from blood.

In DNA, the CDR3 is TGCGCCAGCAGCCAAGATCTAAGCTCCTACGAGCAGTACTTC. Its protein is CASSQDLSSYEQYF. The chain carries TRBV4-3 and TRBJ2-7, with unresolved D. CDR3 length: 14 amino acids. Germline-derived CDR1 and CDR2 are LGHNA and YSLEER. V was pared by 0 bases and J by 0 bases, with 6 bases between.